Listed below are T cell receptor beta chains from one sample, sequenced in a study of blood T cell repertoires in COVID-19. TCRdb's table, derived via immunoSEQ multiplex PCR, lists solely in-frame clones and lacks some. The data show around 140,000 clones, around 89% seen once. Sequences were obtained from peripheral blood. Every receptor here comes from a man aged 55 to 70 with COVID-19, enrolled during active disease. Each CDR3 is given without its conserved first and last residue.

13,TRBV28,ASSPGTSGYNEQF
12,TRBV10-3,AIRGDRGPHEQY
13,TRBV19,ASSTTRTGFSLAF
12,TRBV25-1,ASSRAGDNYGYT
13,TRBV6-1,ASSETGRSSYEQY
13,TRBV5-3,ARSPWDREGTEAF
12,TRBV5-1,ASSPGDRSQPQH
13,TRBV7-9,ASSLEVAVLYGYT
13,TRBV3-1/TRBV3-2,ASSSLGGGTDTQY
11,TRBV5-4,ASSLQGVDPLH
12,TRBV6-5,ASRRTGGLYEQY
11,TRBV4-3,ASSQLQGAEAF
13,TRBV6-1,ASSEAGRSGEKLF
13,TRBV14,ASSQAGLVLDEQF
13,TRBV28,ASTTITDSNQPQH
13,TRBV18,ASSLVRDLAYEQY
13,TRBV7-9,ASSLPGFSSYEQY
9,TRBV3-1/TRBV3-2,ASSQGVEAF
17,TRBV5-6,ASSLDRTGGYYSNQPQH
11,TRBV19,ASSIMEGVEAF
13,TRBV5-6,ASSAQGQANYGYT
12,TRBV19,ASSIWGGGTEAF
14,TRBV5-6,ASSSRLAGGYNEQF
10,TRBV7-2,ASSRSSSEQY
8,TRBV2,AITDRLAF
12,TRBV6-5,ASIYTGGGQPQH
10,TRBV5-4,ASSLETRRRD
13,TRBV7-2,ASSQEPGINYGYT
13,TRBV7-2,ASRRQGTTNEKLF
13,TRBV27,ASSIGGGRRDGYT
15,TRBV7-2,ASSEVHTGFGNEKLF
13,TRBV9,ASSGGRRDGNTIY
11,TRBV5-4,ASSLGHSYEQY
11,TRBV28,ASSLPALPGLF
11,TRBV5-1,ASSPGQGREQY
15,TRBV3-1/TRBV3-2,ASSQEFLAGVQETQY
12,TRBV6-1,ASSETGTGGGYT
13,TRBV19,ASSIGFSWDYGYT
12,TRBV21-1,ASSNMANLEKLF
14,TRBV7-9,ASSLRTGIGTGELF
11,TRBV28,ASSLAGDPEAF
13,TRBV4-2,ASSQERAANYGYT
12,TRBV21-1,ASSHPRVTGELF
14,TRBV10-3,AISPGTGGVPDTQY
12,TRBV5-8,ASSLEGQTTEAF
13,TRBV11-1,ASSPTWPEDTEAF
18,TRBV27,ASSLISPPTGWTSTDTQY
14,TRBV4-2,ASSQETFGKNTEAF
9,TRBV29-1,SGRRGGEAF
11,TRBV19,ASSSRVNTEAF
14,TRBV5-8,ASSLFYRGGNDEQF
14,TRBV18,ASSPRVAGDEDTQY
14,TRBV7-9,ASSLRSRGPGETQY
12,TRBV5-8,ASSSDGGRSPLH